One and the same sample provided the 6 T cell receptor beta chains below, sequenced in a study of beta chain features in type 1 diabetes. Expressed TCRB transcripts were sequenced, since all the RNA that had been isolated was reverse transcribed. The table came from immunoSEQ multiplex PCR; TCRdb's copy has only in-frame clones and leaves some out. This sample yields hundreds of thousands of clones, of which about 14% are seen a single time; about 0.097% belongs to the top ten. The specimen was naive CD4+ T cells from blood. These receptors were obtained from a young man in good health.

The CDR3 is CASSGDRVTEAFF. The CDR3 DNA reads as TGCGCCAGCAGCGGAGACAGGGTTACTGAAGCTTTCTTT. This chain joins TRBV5-1 and TRBJ1-1; 7 bases line up with TRBD1. The CDR3 covers 13 residues. Germline lookup yields CDR1 SGHRS and CDR2 YFSETQ. Losses at the gene ends were 4 bases for V and 5 bases for J; bases not matched to a gene: 5.

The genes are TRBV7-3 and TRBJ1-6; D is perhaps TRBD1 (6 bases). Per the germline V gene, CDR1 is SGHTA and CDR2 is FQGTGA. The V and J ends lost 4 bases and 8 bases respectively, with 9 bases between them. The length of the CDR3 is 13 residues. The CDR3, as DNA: TGTGCCAGCAGCTCTCACAGGGATTCACCCCTCCACTTT. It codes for CASSSHRDSPLHF.

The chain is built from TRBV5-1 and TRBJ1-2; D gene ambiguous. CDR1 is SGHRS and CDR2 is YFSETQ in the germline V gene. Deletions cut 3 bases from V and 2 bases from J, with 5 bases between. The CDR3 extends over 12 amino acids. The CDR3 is CASSSENYGYTF. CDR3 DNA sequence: TGCGCCAGCAGCTCGGAGAACTATGGCTACACCTTC.

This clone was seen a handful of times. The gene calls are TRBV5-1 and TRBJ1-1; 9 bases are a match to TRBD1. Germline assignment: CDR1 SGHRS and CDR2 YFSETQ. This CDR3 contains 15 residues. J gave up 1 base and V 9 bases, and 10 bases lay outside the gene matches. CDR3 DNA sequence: TGCGCCACCAAGCAAGAACAGGGGGCGAACACTGAAGCTTTCTTT. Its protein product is CATKQEQGANTEAFF.

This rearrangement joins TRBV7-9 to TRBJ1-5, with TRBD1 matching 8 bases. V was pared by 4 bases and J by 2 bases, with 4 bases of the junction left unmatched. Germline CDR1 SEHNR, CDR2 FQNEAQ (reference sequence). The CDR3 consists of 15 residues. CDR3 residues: CASSSQGGGNQPQHF. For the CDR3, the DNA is TGTGCCAGCAGCTCACAGGGGGGCGGCAATCAGCCCCAGCATTTT.

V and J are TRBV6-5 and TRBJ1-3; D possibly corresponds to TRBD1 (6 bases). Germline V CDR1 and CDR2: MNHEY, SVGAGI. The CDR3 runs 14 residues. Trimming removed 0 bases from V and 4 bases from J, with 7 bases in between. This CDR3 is CASSYSGAGNTIYF. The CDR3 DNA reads TGTGCCAGCAGTTACTCGGGGGCCGGAAACACCATATATTTT.